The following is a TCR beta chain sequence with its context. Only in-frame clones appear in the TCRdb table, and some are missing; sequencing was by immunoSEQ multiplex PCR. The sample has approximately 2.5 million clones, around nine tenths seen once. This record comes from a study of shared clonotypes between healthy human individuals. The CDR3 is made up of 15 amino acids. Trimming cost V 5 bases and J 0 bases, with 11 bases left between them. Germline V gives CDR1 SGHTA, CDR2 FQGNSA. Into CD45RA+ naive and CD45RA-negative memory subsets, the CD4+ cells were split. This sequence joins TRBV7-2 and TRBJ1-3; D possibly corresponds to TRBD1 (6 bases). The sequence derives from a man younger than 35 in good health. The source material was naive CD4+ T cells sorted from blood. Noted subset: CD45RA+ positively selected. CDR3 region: CASSPDSLSGNTIYF. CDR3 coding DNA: TGTGCCAGCAGCCCGGACAGCCTCTCTGGAAACACCATATATTTT.